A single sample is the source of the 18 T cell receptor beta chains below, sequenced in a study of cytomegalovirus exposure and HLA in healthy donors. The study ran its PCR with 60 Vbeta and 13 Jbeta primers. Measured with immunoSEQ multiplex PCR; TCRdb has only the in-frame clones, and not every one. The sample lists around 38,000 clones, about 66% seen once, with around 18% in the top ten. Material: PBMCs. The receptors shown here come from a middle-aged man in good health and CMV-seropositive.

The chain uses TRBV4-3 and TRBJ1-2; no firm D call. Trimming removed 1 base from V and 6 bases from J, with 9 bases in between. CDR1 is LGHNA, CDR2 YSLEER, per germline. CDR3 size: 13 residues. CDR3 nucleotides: TGCGCCAGCAGCCAAGCGATGGAGGATGGCTACACCTTC. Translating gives CASSQAMEDGYTF.

CDR3 sequence (DNA): TGTGCCAGCAGGGCGGGGGGGAGCTCCTACGAGCAGTACTTC. Translating it yields CASRAGGSSYEQYF. The chain carries TRBV2 and TRBJ2-7, with TRBD2 matching over 9 bases. The germline CDR1 and CDR2 sequences are SNHLY and FYNNEI. CDR3 length equals 14 residues. The trim removed 6 bases at V and 0 bases at J, leaving 3 bases unmatched.

CDR3 nucleotide sequence: TGTGCCAGCAGTGGACTAGCGGGGGGGCAAGAGACCCAGTACTTC. Amino acids: CASSGLAGGQETQYF. The V gene is TRBV2, the J gene TRBJ2-5; the match to TRBD2 covers 14 bases. Trimming removed 4 bases from V and 2 bases from J; junction bases left unmatched: 0. Germline CDR1 and CDR2: SNHLY and FYNNEI. The CDR3 contains 15 residues.

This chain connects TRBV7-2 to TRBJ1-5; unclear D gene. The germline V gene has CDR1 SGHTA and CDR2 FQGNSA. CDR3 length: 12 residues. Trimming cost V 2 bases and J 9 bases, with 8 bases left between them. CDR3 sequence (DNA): TGTGCCAGCAGCTTAATGGGCCGGCCCCAGCATTTT. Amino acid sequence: CASSLMGRPQHF. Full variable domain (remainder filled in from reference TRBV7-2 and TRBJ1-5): GAGVSQSPSNKVTEKGKDVELRCDPISGHTALYWYRQSLGQGLEFLIYFQGNSAPDKSGLPSDRFSAERTGGSVSTLTIQRTQQEDSAVYLCASSLMGRPQHFGDGTRLSIL.

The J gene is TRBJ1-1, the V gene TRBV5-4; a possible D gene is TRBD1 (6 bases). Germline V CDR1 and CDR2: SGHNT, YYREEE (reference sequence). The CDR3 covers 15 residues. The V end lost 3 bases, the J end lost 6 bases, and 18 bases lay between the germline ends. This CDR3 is CASSWGLEKGAEAFF. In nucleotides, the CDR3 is TGTGCCAGCAGCTGGGGGCTAGAGAAGGGGGCTGAAGCTTTCTTT.

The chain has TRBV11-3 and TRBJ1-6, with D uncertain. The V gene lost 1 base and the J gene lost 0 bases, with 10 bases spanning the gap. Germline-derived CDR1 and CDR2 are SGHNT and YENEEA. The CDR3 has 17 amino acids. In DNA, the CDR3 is TGTGCCAGCAGCTTAGGGTCTGGCACCTCCTATAATTCACCCCTCCACTTT. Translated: CASSLGSGTSYNSPLHF.

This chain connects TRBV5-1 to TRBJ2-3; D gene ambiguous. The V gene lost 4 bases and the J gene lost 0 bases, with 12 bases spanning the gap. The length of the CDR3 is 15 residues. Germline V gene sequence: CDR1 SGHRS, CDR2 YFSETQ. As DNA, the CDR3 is TGCGCCAGCAGCAGACCAGGTTCTAGCACAGATACGCAGTATTTT. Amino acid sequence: CASSRPGSSTDTQYF.

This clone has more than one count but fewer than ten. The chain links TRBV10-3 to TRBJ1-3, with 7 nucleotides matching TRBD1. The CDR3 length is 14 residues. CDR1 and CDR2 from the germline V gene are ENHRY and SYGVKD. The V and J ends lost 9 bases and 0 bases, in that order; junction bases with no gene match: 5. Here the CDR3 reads CAIGQESSGNTIYF. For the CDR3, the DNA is TGTGCCATTGGACAGGAGTCCTCTGGAAACACCATATATTTT.

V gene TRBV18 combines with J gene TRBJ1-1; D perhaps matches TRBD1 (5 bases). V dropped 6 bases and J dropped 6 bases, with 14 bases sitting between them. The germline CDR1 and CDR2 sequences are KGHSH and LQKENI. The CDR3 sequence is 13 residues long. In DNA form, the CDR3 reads TGTGCCAGCTCCACAGTGGGGGAGGCTGAAGCTTTCTTT. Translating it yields CASSTVGEAEAFF. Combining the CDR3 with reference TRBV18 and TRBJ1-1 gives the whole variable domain NAGVMQNPRHLVRRRGQEARLRCSPMKGHSHVYWYRQLPEEGLKFMVYLQKENIIDESGMPKERFSAEFPKEGPSILRIQQVVRGDSAAYFCASSTVGEAEAFFGQGTRLTVV.

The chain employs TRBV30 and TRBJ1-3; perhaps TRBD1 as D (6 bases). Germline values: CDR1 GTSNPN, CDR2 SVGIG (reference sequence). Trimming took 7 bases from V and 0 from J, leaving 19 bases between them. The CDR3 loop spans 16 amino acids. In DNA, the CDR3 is TGTGCCTCCTTATCCGGGACAACCAGCTCTGGAAACACCATATATTTT. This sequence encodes CASLSGTTSSGNTIYF.

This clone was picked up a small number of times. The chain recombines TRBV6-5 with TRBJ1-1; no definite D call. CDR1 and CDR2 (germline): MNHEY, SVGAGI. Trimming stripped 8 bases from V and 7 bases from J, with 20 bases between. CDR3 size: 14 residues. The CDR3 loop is CASADRGTYSEAFF. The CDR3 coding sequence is TGTGCCAGCGCAGACCGGGGAACCTACAGTGAAGCTTTCTTT.

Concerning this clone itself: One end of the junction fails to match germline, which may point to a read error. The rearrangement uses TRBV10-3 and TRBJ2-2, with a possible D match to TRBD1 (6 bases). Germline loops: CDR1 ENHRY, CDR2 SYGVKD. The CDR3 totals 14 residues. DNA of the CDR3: TGTGCCATCAGGGAAGACAGGAGCACCCGGGAGCTGTTTTTT. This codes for CAIREDRSTRELFF.

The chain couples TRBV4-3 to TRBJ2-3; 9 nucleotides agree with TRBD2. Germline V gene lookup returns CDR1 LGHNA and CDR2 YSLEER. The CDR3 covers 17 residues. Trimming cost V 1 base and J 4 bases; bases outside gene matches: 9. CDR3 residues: CASSQADLAGSPDTQYF. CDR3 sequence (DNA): TGCGCCAGCAGCCAAGCTGATCTAGCGGGGTCCCCAGATACGCAGTATTTT.

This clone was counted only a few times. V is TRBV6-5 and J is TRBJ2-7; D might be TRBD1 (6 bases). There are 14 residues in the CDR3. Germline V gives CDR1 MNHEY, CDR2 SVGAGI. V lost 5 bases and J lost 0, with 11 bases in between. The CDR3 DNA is TGTGCCAGCAGTAGACAGGACAGCTCCTACGAGCAGTACTTC. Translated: CASSRQDSSYEQYF.

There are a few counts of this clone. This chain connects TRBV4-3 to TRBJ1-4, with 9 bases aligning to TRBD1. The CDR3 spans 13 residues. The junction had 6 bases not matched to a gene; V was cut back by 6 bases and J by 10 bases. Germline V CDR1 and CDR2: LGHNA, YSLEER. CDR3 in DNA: TGCGCCAGCAGGGGACAGGGATTATCAAAACTGTTTTTT. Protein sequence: CASRGQGLSKLFF.

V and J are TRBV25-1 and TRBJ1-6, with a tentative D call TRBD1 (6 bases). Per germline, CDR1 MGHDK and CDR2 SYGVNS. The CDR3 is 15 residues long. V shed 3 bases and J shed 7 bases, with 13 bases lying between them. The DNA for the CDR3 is TGTGCCAGCAGTGACCAGGGCGGACAGAATTCACCCCTCCACTTT. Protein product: CASSDQGGQNSPLHF.

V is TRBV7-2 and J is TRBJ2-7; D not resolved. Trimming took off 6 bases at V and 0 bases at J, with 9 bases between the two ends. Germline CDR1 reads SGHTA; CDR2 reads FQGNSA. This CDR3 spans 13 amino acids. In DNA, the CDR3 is TGTGCCAGCAGTTTGACATCCTCCTACGAGCAGTACTTC. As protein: CASSLTSSYEQYF. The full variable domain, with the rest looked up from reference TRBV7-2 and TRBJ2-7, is GAGVSQSPSNKVTEKGKDVELRCDPISGHTALYWYRQSLGQGLEFLIYFQGNSAPDKSGLPSDRFSAERTGGSVSTLTIQRTQQEDSAVYLCASSLTSSYEQYFGPGTRLTVT.

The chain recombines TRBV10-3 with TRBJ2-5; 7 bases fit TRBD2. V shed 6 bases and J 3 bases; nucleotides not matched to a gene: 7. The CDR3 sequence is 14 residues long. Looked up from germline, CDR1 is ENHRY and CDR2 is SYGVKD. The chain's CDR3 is CAISPWGGKETQYF. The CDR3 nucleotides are TGTGCCATCAGCCCTTGGGGGGGGAAAGAGACCCAGTACTTC.